The T cell receptor (beta chain) described here comes from a study of cytomegalovirus exposure and HLA in healthy donors. As for this clone: Its antigen is currently unknown.

Donors likely had unrecorded immune exposures despite being nominally healthy when sampled. A multiplex PCR was run with 60 Vbeta primers and 13 Jbeta primers. Original processing notes: Some 10 million shared chains were among the approximately 80 million unique TCR beta chains that a later analysis counted. TCRdb's copy holds only in-frame clones and misses some; the assay was immunoSEQ multiplex PCR. V and J calls and clone size are as listed in that table; D and trimming were resolved from the DNA. This sample has approximately 110,000 clones, with 60% to 80% found just once. Study-wide findings and caveats: A further, later analysis showed that HLA-associated TCR beta chains (compared with equally common others) were more clonally expanded.

Germline assignment: CDR1 SNHLY and CDR2 FYNNEI. The CDR3 length is 12 residues. Trimming left V 6 bases short and J 1 base short, with 7 bases between. The sequence derives from a woman under 40 in good health and CMV-seropositive. The chain carries TRBV2 and TRBJ2-7; D remains unclear. The source material was PBMCs. DNA for the CDR3: TGTGCCAGCAGGTCGAGATCCTACGAGCAGTACTTC. The encoded protein is CASRSRSYEQYF.